The next 25 T cell receptor beta chains were all read from a single sample in a study of OX40 agonist ivuxolimab in advanced cancers. The data were produced by immunoSEQ multiplex PCR, yet TCRdb's version contains in-frame clones alone and is incomplete. The table lists about 26,000 clones, about four fifths of them singletons, with roughly an eighth in the top ten. Sample: CD4+ or CD8+ T cells sorted from blood, taken in a trial of the OX40 agonist ivuxolimab. Receptor source: an adult with an advanced solid tumor such as melanoma, head and neck, liver or kidney cancer.

The chain carries TRBV7-2 and TRBJ1-5; possible D gene TRBD1, 5 bases. The CDR3 sequence is 12 residues long. The V gene lost 6 bases and the J gene lost 4 bases, with 7 bases spanning the gap. From germline, CDR1 is SGHTA and CDR2 FQGNSA. Written as DNA, the CDR3 is TGTGCCAGCAGTCAGGGAAATCAGCCCCAGCATTTT. Translated: CASSQGNQPQHF.

The rearrangement links TRBV7-9 to TRBJ2-1; TRBD2 matches at 12 bases. Per the germline V gene, CDR1 is SEHNR and CDR2 is FQNEAQ (reference sequence). The CDR3 totals 17 residues. Trimming cost V 5 bases and J 3 bases; bases outside gene matches: 8. Here the CDR3 DNA reads TGTGCCAGCAGCCCCAGGGCTAGCGGGGGGGACTACAATGAGCAGTTCTTC. This gives the protein CASSPRASGGDYNEQFF.

The V call is TRBV9, the J call TRBJ2-1; 10 nucleotides agree with TRBD2. With 1 base clipped from V and 9 bases from J, the junction kept 10 bases outside the gene matches. This CDR3 contains 16 residues. In germline, CDR1 is SGDLS, CDR2 YYNGEE. In DNA, the CDR3 is TGTGCCAGCAGCGTACTGGGCAGCGGGGGGGTAGGTGAGCAGTTCTTC. Translating it yields CASSVLGSGGVGEQFF.

The chain joins TRBV5-4 to TRBJ1-2; possible D gene TRBD1, 6 bases. The V end lost 0 bases, the J end lost 8 bases, and 14 bases lay between the germline ends. Germline loops: CDR1 SGHNT, CDR2 YYREEE (reference sequence). The CDR3 has 14 amino acids. Written as DNA, the CDR3 is TGTGCCAGCAGCTTGGCCTCGGGGGCCTACGGCTACACCTTC. Translating gives CASSLASGAYGYTF.

V usage is TRBV18 and J usage is TRBJ1-5; possible D gene TRBD1, 6 bases. V gave up 6 bases and J gave up 7 bases, with 13 bases separating them. CDR1 and CDR2 from the germline V gene are KGHSH and LQKENI. The CDR3 consists of 13 residues. The CDR3 here is CASSEGGGQPQHF. CDR3 nucleotides: TGTGCCAGCTCCGAGGGGGGGGGCCAGCCCCAGCATTTT.

This clone is medium-sized in the sample. The chain carries TRBV13 and TRBJ1-6, with D unresolved. CDR1 and CDR2 from the germline V gene are PRHDT and FYEKMQ (reference sequence). V was trimmed by 2 bases and J by 3 bases, leaving 8 bases between them. The CDR3 loop spans 15 amino acids. CDR3 sequence reads: CASSLRSSYNSPLHF. The CDR3 DNA reads as TGTGCCAGCAGCTTACGTTCCAGCTATAATTCACCCCTCCACTTT.

This clone was seen a handful of times. The chain employs TRBV7-6 and TRBJ2-2; no clear D gene. The CDR3 contains 15 residues. Germline values: CDR1 SGHVS, CDR2 FNYEAQ. V was pared by 5 bases and J by 5 bases, with 15 bases between. CDR3 coding DNA: TGTGCCAGCAGCCCACTTCTGGGCAGGACCGGGGAGCTGTTTTTT. Protein sequence: CASSPLLGRTGELFF.

V is TRBV12-5 and J is TRBJ1-1; TRBD1 matches 8 bases. Germline V lookup: CDR1 LGHNT, CDR2 FRNRAP. The CDR3 consists of 20 residues. J lost 1 base, V lost 2 bases, and 18 bases had no gene match. CDR3 bases: TGTGCTAGTGGTTTGTACCCCTCCAGGGGGCGCGCGGTCCGGAACACTGAAGCTTTCTTT. It encodes CASGLYPSRGRAVRNTEAFF.

The chain couples TRBV5-1 to TRBJ1-2; D gene uncertain. CDR1 is SGHRS, CDR2 YFSETQ, per germline. Between the trimmed V and J ends, which lost 5 bases and 6 bases, there was a span of 20 bases. The CDR3 has 15 residues. The CDR3 sequence: CASSVDLALSDGYTF. The DNA for the CDR3 is TGCGCCAGCAGTGTGGATCTGGCTCTCTCCGATGGCTACACCTTC.

V gene TRBV27 combines with J gene TRBJ1-1, with D possibly matching TRBD1 (6 bases). Trimming took 0 bases from V and 5 from J, leaving 13 bases between them. The CDR3 is 15 residues long. Germline CDR1 is MNHEY and CDR2 is SMNVEV (reference sequence). The CDR3 sequence: CASSLSVGGRTEAFF. The CDR3 DNA follows: TGTGCCAGCAGTTTATCGGTTGGGGGGCGTACTGAAGCTTTCTTT.

The V and J genes are TRBV27 and TRBJ2-7; tentatively, D is TRBD2 (5 bases). Germline assignment: CDR1 MNHEY and CDR2 SMNVEV (reference sequence). CDR3 size: 14 residues. With 3 bases removed from V and 6 bases from J, the gap between germline ends came to 15 bases. The CDR3 DNA is TGTGCCAGCAGTTTTTGGCAGGAGGAAGCCGAGCAGTACTTC. It specifies CASSFWQEEAEQYF.

This clone was seen more than once but under ten times. V is TRBV5-1 and J is TRBJ2-7; a weak D match, TRBD1 (6 bases). The V gene's germline CDR1 is SGHRS and CDR2 YFSETQ. V was clipped by 0 bases and J by 3 bases, with 16 bases between them. This CDR3 has 16 residues. The CDR3: CASSLESTGSIYEQYF. The DNA of the CDR3 is TGCGCCAGCAGCTTGGAAAGCACAGGGTCCATCTACGAGCAGTACTTC.

The chain uses TRBV11-3 and TRBJ1-6, with TRBD1 identical over 9 bases. The CDR3 contains 19 residues. CDR1 is SGHNT and CDR2 is YENEEA in the germline V gene. V was pared by 1 base and J by 0 bases, with 7 bases of the junction left unmatched. CDR3 nucleotides: TGTGCCAGCAGCTTAGGGTGGACAGGGGAGAGCTCCTATAATTCACCCCTCCACTTT. Translating it yields CASSLGWTGESSYNSPLHF.

The V call is TRBV6-1, the J call TRBJ1-1, with D hard to call. CDR1 is MNHNS, CDR2 SASEGT, per germline. The CDR3 is made up of 15 amino acids. V was trimmed by 7 bases and J by 8 bases, leaving 23 bases between them. CDR3 DNA: TGTGCCAGCACGGCTACGGTTGGTGGGAGCACCGAAGCTTTCTTT. It yields the protein CASTATVGGSTEAFF.

V and J are TRBV19 and TRBJ1-1; no clear D gene. The V gene's germline CDR1 is LNHDA and CDR2 SQIVND (reference sequence). This CDR3 has 13 residues. V gave up 4 bases and J gave up 4 bases, with 10 bases separating them. Written as DNA, the CDR3 is TGTGCCAGTAGTACCTCGTACCTCACTGAAGCTTTCTTT. Its translation: CASSTSYLTEAFF.

The chain carries TRBV27 and TRBJ1-5; TRBD1 matches 10 bases. The CDR3 contains 14 residues. With 6 bases clipped from V and 6 bases from J, the junction kept 5 bases outside the gene matches. CDR1 and CDR2 (germline): MNHEY, SMNVEV (reference sequence). For the CDR3, the DNA is TGTGCCAGCAGAAGACAGGGGGCATTTCAGCCCCAGCATTTT. Translated, it gives CASRRQGAFQPQHF.

V and J are TRBV4-1 and TRBJ2-3; D may be TRBD1 or TRBD2 (6 bases each). CDR1 is MGHRA, CDR2 YSYEKL, per germline. The V gene lost 4 bases and the J gene lost 4 bases, with 21 bases spanning the gap. The CDR3 consists of 17 residues. CDR3 DNA: TGCGCCAGCAGCCCTAGAGGCCACCACGGGGGCGCAGATACGCAGTATTTT. The encoded protein is CASSPRGHHGGADTQYF.

This chain uses TRBV6-1 with TRBJ1-2; 10 nucleotides agree with TRBD1. There are 15 residues in the CDR3. CDR1 is MNHNS and CDR2 is SASEGT in the germline V gene. The V and J ends lost 4 bases and 3 bases, in that order; junction bases with no gene match: 5. The CDR3 region has the DNA TGTGCCAGCAGTGGACAGGGGGCGGGGTACTATGGCTACACCTTC. Its translation: CASSGQGAGYYGYTF.

The CDR3 sequence: CASSEPFLAGGSNEQFF. The CDR3 nucleotides read TGTGCCAGCAGTGAACCCTTTCTAGCGGGGGGGAGCAATGAGCAGTTCTTC. The chain links TRBV6-1 to TRBJ2-1, with TRBD2 matching 12 bases. Trimming took 2 bases from V and 6 from J; bases not matched to a gene: 8. CDR1 MNHNS and CDR2 SASEGT come from the germline V gene. CDR3 size: 17 residues.

The gene calls are TRBV2 and TRBJ1-1; no clear D gene. This CDR3 region has 10 residues. Trimming shortened V by 6 bases and J by 8 bases, and 7 bases separated the two germline ends. The germline V gene encodes CDR1 SNHLY and CDR2 FYNNEI. CDR3 sequence (DNA): TGTGCCAGCAGGTCAGAGGAAGCTTTCTTT. Its protein product is CASRSEEAFF.

The chain recombines TRBV10-2 with TRBJ1-1; D gene unclear. This CDR3 is 12 amino acids long. Germline V gives CDR1 WSHSY, CDR2 SAAADI. V gave up 3 bases and J gave up 4 bases, with 6 bases separating them. The CDR3 DNA sequence: TGCGCCAGCAGTGAAGTAGGCACTGAAGCTTTCTTT. The encoded protein is CASSEVGTEAFF.

CDR3 sequence reads: CASSARLVSNTGELFF. The CDR3 region has the DNA TGTGCCAGTAGTGCCAGACTAGTATCGAACACCGGGGAGCTGTTTTTT. V is TRBV19 and J is TRBJ2-2; a possible D gene is TRBD2 (6 bases). This CDR3 spans 16 amino acids. Trimming shortened V by 5 bases and J by 0 bases, and 13 bases separated the two germline ends. The germline gives CDR1 LNHDA, CDR2 SQIVND (reference sequence).

Concerning this clone itself: The same CDR3 is also encoded by other DNA sequences in this sample. The chain combines TRBV10-1 with TRBJ1-5; weak D call: TRBD1 (5 bases). This CDR3 region has 18 residues. V gave up 10 bases and J gave up 5 bases, with 30 bases separating them. CDR1 is WNHNN and CDR2 is SYGVQD in the germline V gene (reference sequence). CDR3 loop: CANTQGIGPSVGDQPQHF. CDR3 nucleotide sequence: TGCGCCAACACTCAGGGAATTGGCCCCTCAGTAGGGGATCAGCCCCAGCATTTT.

This chain uses TRBV18 with TRBJ2-3; D tentatively reads TRBD1 or TRBD2 (5 bases each). The germline CDR1 and CDR2 sequences are KGHSH and LQKENI. CDR3 length equals 17 residues. V was pared by 3 bases and J by 6 bases, with 22 bases between. The CDR3 sequence: CASSPLRGAPIPDTQYF. The DNA for the CDR3 is TGTGCCAGCTCACCCCTGCGAGGGGCTCCTATCCCGGATACGCAGTATTTT.

The chain has TRBV6-6 and TRBJ1-6; unclear D gene. The CDR3 totals 13 residues. Germline CDR1 and CDR2: MNHNY and SVGAGI (reference sequence). V was cut by 8 bases and J by 1 base, with 6 bases left in between. The CDR3 DNA is TGTGCCAGCGGTGGTTCCTATAATTCACCCCTCCACTTT. Translation gives CASGGSYNSPLHF.